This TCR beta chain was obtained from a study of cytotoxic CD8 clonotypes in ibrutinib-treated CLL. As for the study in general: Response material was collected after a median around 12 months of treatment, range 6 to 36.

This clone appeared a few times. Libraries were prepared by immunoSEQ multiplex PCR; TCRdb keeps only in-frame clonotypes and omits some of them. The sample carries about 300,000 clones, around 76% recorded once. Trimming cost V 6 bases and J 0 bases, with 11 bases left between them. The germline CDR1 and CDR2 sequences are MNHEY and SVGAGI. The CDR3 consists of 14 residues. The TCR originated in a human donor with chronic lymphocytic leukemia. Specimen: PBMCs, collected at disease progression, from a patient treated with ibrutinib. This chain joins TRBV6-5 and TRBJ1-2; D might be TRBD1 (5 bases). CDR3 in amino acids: CASRTRGSNYGYTF. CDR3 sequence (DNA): TGTGCCAGCAGAACTAGGGGTTCTAACTATGGCTACACCTTC.